Each of the 22 T cell receptor beta chains below was sequenced from the same sample in a study of radiation and T cells in renal cell carcinoma. Sequencing was performed with immunoSEQ multiplex PCR; in TCRdb, only in-frame clones are kept and a portion is missing. This table has under 200,000 clones, about nine tenths appearing once. Time point of the sample: blood 4 weeks post-SBRT, at nephrectomy. Sample treatment: 15 Gy SBRT to primary tumor, nephrectomy 4 weeks later. The sequences come from blood, collected from a patient whose treatment included radiotherapy and nephrectomy. The origin of the receptors is a woman in her forties or fifties with renal cell carcinoma.

This chain joins TRBV7-9 and TRBJ1-1; tentative D call: TRBD1 (6 bases). CDR1 is SEHNR, CDR2 FQNEAQ, per germline (reference sequence). The CDR3 consists of 17 residues. V dropped 5 bases and J dropped 1 base, with 20 bases sitting between them. The CDR3 reads CASSNRVSGAGNTEAFF. CDR3 DNA sequence: TGTGCCAGCAGCAACAGGGTTTCGGGGGCAGGGAACACTGAAGCTTTCTTT.

The chain has TRBV7-3 and TRBJ2-1; tentatively, D is TRBD1 or TRBD2 (5 bases each). V lost 4 bases and J 0 bases, leaving 16 bases between the germline ends. Germline CDR1 and CDR2: SGHTA and FQGTGA. The CDR3 covers 17 residues. The CDR3 DNA is TGTGCCAGCAGCTCCAACCTTGGGGGACCCTCCTACAATGAGCAGTTCTTC. Protein product: CASSSNLGGPSYNEQFF.

The rearrangement links TRBV19 to TRBJ1-1; a weak D match, TRBD1 (5 bases). Trimming took 4 bases from V and 10 from J, leaving 16 bases between them. Germline lookup yields CDR1 LNHDA and CDR2 SQIVND (reference sequence). There are 13 residues in the CDR3. The CDR3 sequence is CASSTGFAVGAFF. The CDR3 DNA reads TGTGCCAGTAGTACAGGGTTCGCCGTAGGAGCTTTCTTT. Based on the CDR3 plus reference TRBV19 and TRBJ1-1, the full variable domain is DGGITQSPKYLFRKEGQNVTLSCEQNLNHDAMYWYRQDPGQGLRLIYYSQIVNDFQKGDIAEGYSVSREKKESFPLTVTSAQKNPTAFYLCASSTGFAVGAFFGQGTRLTVV.

CDR3 amino acids: CASSPSPPGQGHYGYTF. CDR3 bases: TGTGCCAGCAGCCCCTCACCCCCCGGACAGGGCCACTATGGCTACACCTTC. V is TRBV5-4 and J is TRBJ1-2; 8 bases match TRBD1. V was clipped by 4 bases and J by 3 bases; unmatched bases: 14. Germline V gives CDR1 SGHNT, CDR2 YYREEE (reference sequence). This CDR3 comprises 17 residues.

The chain is built from TRBV14 and TRBJ1-4; D gene uncertain. Germline V gene lookup returns CDR1 SGHDN and CDR2 FVKESK. The V and J ends lost 1 base and 15 bases respectively, with 21 bases between them. CDR3 length: 15 amino acids. The CDR3 protein is CASSQGTTASERVFF. CDR3 in DNA: TGTGCCAGCAGCCAAGGAACGACGGCCTCCGAGAGGGTGTTTTTT.

J is TRBJ2-1 and V is TRBV6-5, with TRBD2 matching over 16 bases. CDR1 is MNHEY and CDR2 is SVGAGI in the germline V gene. The CDR3 sequence is 15 residues long. Germline trimming cut 5 bases from V and 15 bases from J; bases unmatched to any gene: 10. The CDR3 loop reads CASSPTGLAGGPGFF. The CDR3 DNA reads TGTGCCAGCAGTCCGACGGGACTAGCGGGGGGGCCAGGGTTCTTC.

The chain has TRBV30 and TRBJ2-3; 14 positions match TRBD2. After removal of 1 base from V and 1 base from J, the junction contained 4 bases not matched to a gene. The CDR3 totals 17 residues. CDR1 and CDR2 (germline): GTSNPN, SVGIG (reference sequence). The CDR3 DNA sequence: TGTGCCTGGAGTGGACTAGCGGGGGGGCCTCGCACAGATACGCAGTATTTT. Translated, it gives CAWSGLAGGPRTDTQYF.

The chain combines TRBV7-8 with TRBJ2-3; either TRBD1 or TRBD2 may supply D (5 bases each). The CDR3 sequence is 14 residues long. Trimming shortened V by 1 base and J by 4 bases, and 9 bases separated the two germline ends. In germline, CDR1 is SGHVS, CDR2 FQNEAQ. The CDR3 reads CASSLEGPSDTQYF. CDR3 sequence (DNA): TGTGCCAGCAGCTTAGAGGGACCTTCAGATACGCAGTATTTT.

This clone was recorded once. The chain couples TRBV2 to TRBJ1-4; D remains unclear. CDR1 and CDR2 (germline): SNHLY, FYNNEI. V was shortened by 5 bases and J by 10 bases, with 14 bases between the two germline ends. This CDR3 has 13 residues. CDR3 nucleotide sequence: TGTGCCAGCAGTCCCACGACGACATTAAAACTGTTTTTT. Its protein is CASSPTTTLKLFF.

The CDR3 region has the DNA TGTGCCAGCAGCTTGGGAGGGACCTATGGCTACACCTTC. The encoded protein is CASSLGGTYGYTF. The gene calls are TRBV11-2 and TRBJ1-2, with TRBD1 as a possible D gene (5 bases). The V and J ends lost 3 bases and 4 bases respectively, with 9 bases between them. This CDR3 comprises 13 residues. CDR1 SGHAT and CDR2 FQNNGV come from the germline V gene.

The chain is built from TRBV7-8 and TRBJ1-4, with D perhaps TRBD1 (6 bases). CDR3 length: 20 residues. V gave up 3 bases and J gave up 3 bases, with 26 bases separating them. Germline assignment: CDR1 SGHVS and CDR2 FQNEAQ. The CDR3, as DNA: TGTGCCAGCAGCTTGGGATTGGCCTCTAGGGGGGTTCGAGCTAATGAAAAACTGTTTTTT. The encoded protein is CASSLGLASRGVRANEKLFF.

The chain couples TRBV19 to TRBJ2-7, with 8 bases aligning to TRBD1. The CDR3 loop spans 14 amino acids. J was trimmed by 0 bases and V by 3 bases; bases with no gene match: 1. Germline V CDR1 and CDR2: LNHDA, SQIVND (reference sequence). The CDR3 DNA sequence: TGTGCCAGTAGTATGGACAGGGCCTCCTACGAGCAGTACTTC. It encodes CASSMDRASYEQYF. Complete variable domain (other parts from reference TRBV19 and TRBJ2-7): DGGITQSPKYLFRKEGQNVTLSCEQNLNHDAMYWYRQDPGQGLRLIYYSQIVNDFQKGDIAEGYSVSREKKESFPLTVTSAQKNPTAFYLCASSMDRASYEQYFGPGTRLTVT.

This chain uses TRBV19 with TRBJ2-1, with D perhaps matching TRBD1 (6 bases). The CDR3 spans 16 residues. CDR1 is LNHDA, CDR2 SQIVND, per germline (reference sequence). V was pared by 1 base and J by 2 bases, with 12 bases between. For the CDR3, the DNA is TGTGCCAGTAGTATAGCGGAGACAGGTCCCTACAATGAGCAGTTCTTC. It yields the protein CASSIAETGPYNEQFF. The variable domain in full, with the rest retrieved from reference TRBV19 and TRBJ2-1, is DGGITQSPKYLFRKEGQNVTLSCEQNLNHDAMYWYRQDPGQGLRLIYYSQIVNDFQKGDIAEGYSVSREKKESFPLTVTSAQKNPTAFYLCASSIAETGPYNEQFFGPGTRLTVL.

The chain links TRBV7-8 to TRBJ1-1, with unresolved D. V was pared by 2 bases and J by 1 base, with 8 bases between. The CDR3 covers 14 residues. The germline gives CDR1 SGHVS, CDR2 FQNEAQ. CDR3 in amino acids: CASSLTAPNTEAFF. The CDR3 DNA follows: TGTGCCAGCAGCTTAACGGCTCCGAACACTGAAGCTTTCTTT.

The rearrangement uses TRBV30 and TRBJ2-1, with 13 nucleotides matching TRBD2. The junction had 9 bases not matched to a gene; V was cut back by 7 bases and J by 9 bases. The CDR3 has 14 residues. Germline V CDR1 and CDR2: GTSNPN, SVGIG (reference sequence). The CDR3 DNA follows: TGTGCCTTTCAACTAGCGGGGGGGCTGAGTGAGCAGTTCTTC. Its translation: CAFQLAGGLSEQFF.

The table lists this clone with a count of one. This chain joins TRBV7-6 and TRBJ2-5; TRBD2 aligns across 8 bases. The trim removed 6 bases at V and 2 bases at J, leaving 14 bases unmatched. This CDR3 region has 17 residues. Germline-derived CDR1 and CDR2 are SGHVS and FNYEAQ. CDR3 nucleotides: TGTGCCAGCAGACTCGGGACTAGGGCCTCCTTTCAAGAGACCCAGTACTTC. Translating gives CASRLGTRASFQETQYF.

Only one count was recorded for this clone. The chain carries TRBV6-4 and TRBJ2-2; 10 bases line up with TRBD2. Germline values: CDR1 MRHNA, CDR2 SNTAGT. The CDR3 sequence is 16 residues long. The trim removed 4 bases at V and 0 bases at J, leaving 2 bases unmatched. CDR3 sequence (DNA): TGTGCCAGCAGTGTGCTAGCGGGGGCGAACACCGGGGAGCTGTTTTTT. Translated, it gives CASSVLAGANTGELFF.

The chain uses TRBV30 and TRBJ2-4, with 8 bases matching TRBD1. CDR1 GTSNPN and CDR2 SVGIG come from the germline V gene (reference sequence). This CDR3 region has 12 residues. The V gene end was trimmed by 5 bases and the J gene end by 11 bases; junction bases not matched to a gene: 8. The CDR3, as DNA: TGTGCCTGGTCGGCAGGGGGCCCGGTTCAGTACTTC. It specifies CAWSAGGPVQYF.

The chain is built from TRBV5-1 and TRBJ1-1; no definite D call. This CDR3 comprises 14 residues. Germline CDR1 SGHRS, CDR2 YFSETQ. V lost 1 base to trimming and J lost 2 bases, with 9 bases between them. The CDR3 DNA reads TGCGCCAGCAGCTTGCCGGACTTTAACACTGAAGCTTTCTTT. Encoded protein: CASSLPDFNTEAFF.

The J gene is TRBJ2-7, the V gene TRBV19, with D uncertain. Looked up from germline, CDR1 is LNHDA and CDR2 is SQIVND (reference sequence). V lost 2 bases and J 2 bases, leaving 16 bases between the germline ends. The CDR3 consists of 16 residues. The CDR3 spells CASSINLLGITYEQYF. The CDR3 DNA is TGTGCCAGTAGTATAAACCTCTTAGGGATTACCTACGAGCAGTACTTC.

V usage is TRBV7-2 and J usage is TRBJ1-5; D ambiguous. CDR1 and CDR2 from the germline V gene are SGHTA and FQGNSA. CDR3 length equals 13 residues. The V gene lost 1 base and the J gene lost 1 base, with 2 bases spanning the gap. The CDR3 DNA is TGTGCCAGCAGCTTAGAAAGCAATCAGCCCCAGCATTTT. Its protein product is CASSLESNQPQHF.

The chain uses TRBV5-8 and TRBJ1-6, with D tentatively TRBD1 (6 bases). V dropped 1 base and J dropped 5 bases, with 16 bases sitting between them. The CDR3 has 17 amino acids. Germline loops: CDR1 SGHTS, CDR2 YDEGEE. The CDR3 spells CASSLFAGALNNSPLHF. The CDR3 DNA follows: TGTGCCAGCAGCTTGTTCGCAGGGGCTTTGAATAATTCACCCCTCCACTTT.